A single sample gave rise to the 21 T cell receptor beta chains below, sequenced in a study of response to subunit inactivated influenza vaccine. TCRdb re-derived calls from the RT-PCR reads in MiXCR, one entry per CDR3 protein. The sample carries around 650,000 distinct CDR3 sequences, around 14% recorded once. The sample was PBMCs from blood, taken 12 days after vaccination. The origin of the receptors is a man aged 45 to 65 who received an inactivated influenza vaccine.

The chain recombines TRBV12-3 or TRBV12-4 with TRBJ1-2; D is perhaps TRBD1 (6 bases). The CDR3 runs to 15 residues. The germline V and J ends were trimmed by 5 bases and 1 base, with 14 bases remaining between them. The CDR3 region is CASSPQTGGNYGYTF. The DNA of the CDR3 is TGTGCCAGCAGTCCGCAGACAGGAGGTAACTATGGCTACACCTTC.

In DNA, the CDR3 is TGTGCCAGCAGTGAGCAAGGACCCTATAATTCACCCCTCCACTTT. It translates to CASSEQGPYNSPLHF. The chain carries TRBV2 and TRBJ1-6; D remains ambiguous. This CDR3 has 15 residues. In germline, CDR1 is SNHLY, CDR2 FYNNEI. Trimming took 3 bases from V and 2 from J, leaving 8 bases between them.

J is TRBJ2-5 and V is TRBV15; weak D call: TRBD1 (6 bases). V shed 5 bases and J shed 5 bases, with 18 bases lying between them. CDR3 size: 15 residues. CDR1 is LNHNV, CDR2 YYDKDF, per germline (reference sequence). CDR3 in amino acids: CATSPQGFQGETQYF. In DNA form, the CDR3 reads TGTGCCACCAGCCCCCAGGGTTTCCAGGGGGAGACCCAGTACTTC.

The CDR3 region has the DNA TGCGCCAGCAGCCGTCTCCTCCACTCTGGGGCCAACGTCCTGACTTTC. This sequence encodes CASSRLLHSGANVLTF. This chain links TRBV4-3 with TRBJ2-6, with D hard to call. The CDR3 sequence is 16 residues long. Germline CDR1 reads LGHNA; CDR2 reads YSLEER. Trimming took off 4 bases at V and 0 bases at J, with 10 bases between the two ends.

For the CDR3, the DNA is TGTGCCAGCACCGGACTAGCGGGAGCTGGAGATACGCAGTATTTT. It translates to CASTGLAGAGDTQYF. The V and J genes are TRBV11-2 and TRBJ2-3, with TRBD2 matching 13 bases. The CDR3 extends over 15 amino acids. Germline lookup yields CDR1 SGHAT and CDR2 FQNNGV. The V and J ends lost 7 bases and 5 bases, in that order; junction bases with no gene match: 6. Together with reference TRBV11-2 and TRBJ2-3, the CDR3 gives the full variable domain: EAGVAQSPRYKIIEKRQSVAFWCNPISGHATLYWYQQILGQGPKLLIQFQNNGVVDDSQLPKDRFSAERLKGVDSTLKIQPAKLEDSAVYLCASTGLAGAGDTQYFGPGTRLTVL.

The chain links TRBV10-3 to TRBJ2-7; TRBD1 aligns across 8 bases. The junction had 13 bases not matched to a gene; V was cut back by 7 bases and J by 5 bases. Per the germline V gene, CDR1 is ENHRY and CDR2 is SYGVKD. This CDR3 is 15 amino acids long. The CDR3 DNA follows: TGTGCCATCATCCTGATAGGGACAGGCTTTAACGAGCAGTACTTC. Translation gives CAIILIGTGFNEQYF.

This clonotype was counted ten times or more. The CDR3, as DNA: TGTGCCAGCATCCCGCTAACGCGAGATACGCAGTATTTT. It is translated as CASIPLTRDTQYF. J is TRBJ2-3 and V is TRBV28, with D unresolved. Looked up from germline, CDR1 is MDHEN and CDR2 is SYDVKM. The CDR3 spans 13 residues. V dropped 7 bases and J dropped 5 bases, with 13 bases sitting between them.

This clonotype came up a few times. CDR3 DNA: TGCAGCGTGAGAGACATTGAGGACACCATATATTTT. Its translation is CSVRDIEDTIYF. This rearrangement joins TRBV29-1 to TRBJ1-3; D unresolved. From germline, CDR1 is SQVTM and CDR2 ANQGSEA. The CDR3 is 12 residues long. Between the trimmed V and J ends, which lost 6 bases and 8 bases, there was a span of 14 bases.

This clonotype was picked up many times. The CDR3 DNA reads TGCAGCGTTGAGCTAGGACTAGCGGGGTTTGTGGATACGCAGTATTTT. The encoded protein is CSVELGLAGFVDTQYF. The chain employs TRBV29-1 and TRBJ2-3; the match to TRBD2 covers 12 bases. The ends lost 3 bases at V and 6 bases at J; junction bases unmatched: 10. The germline gives CDR1 SQVTM, CDR2 ANQGSEA. CDR3 length equals 16 residues.

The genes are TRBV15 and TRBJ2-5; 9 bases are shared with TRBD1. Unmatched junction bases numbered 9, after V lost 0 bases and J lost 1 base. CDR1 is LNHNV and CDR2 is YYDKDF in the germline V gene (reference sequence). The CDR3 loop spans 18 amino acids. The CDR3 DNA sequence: TGTGCCACCAGCAGAGATTGGACGGACAGGGGCTTCCAAGAGACCCAGTACTTC. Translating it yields CATSRDWTDRGFQETQYF.

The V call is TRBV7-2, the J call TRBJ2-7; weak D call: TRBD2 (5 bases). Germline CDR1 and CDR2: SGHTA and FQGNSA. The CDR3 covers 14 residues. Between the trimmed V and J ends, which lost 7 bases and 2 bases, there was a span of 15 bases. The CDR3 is CASNQGLGTYEQYF. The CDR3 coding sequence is TGTGCCAGCAACCAAGGGCTCGGGACCTACGAGCAGTACTTC.

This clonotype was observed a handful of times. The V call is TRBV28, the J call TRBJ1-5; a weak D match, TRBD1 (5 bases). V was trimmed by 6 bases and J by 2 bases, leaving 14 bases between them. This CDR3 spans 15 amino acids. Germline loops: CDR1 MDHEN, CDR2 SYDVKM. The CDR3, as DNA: TGTGCCAGCAGACCCGTAGGGGCAGGCAATCAGCCCCAGCATTTT. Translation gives CASRPVGAGNQPQHF.

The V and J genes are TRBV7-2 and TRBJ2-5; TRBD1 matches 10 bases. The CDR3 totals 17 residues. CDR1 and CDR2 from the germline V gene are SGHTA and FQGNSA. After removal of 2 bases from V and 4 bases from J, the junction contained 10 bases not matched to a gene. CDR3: CASSLLRGTGVGETQYF. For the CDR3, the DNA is TGTGCCAGCAGCTTATTGCGGGGGACAGGGGTAGGAGAGACCCAGTACTTC.

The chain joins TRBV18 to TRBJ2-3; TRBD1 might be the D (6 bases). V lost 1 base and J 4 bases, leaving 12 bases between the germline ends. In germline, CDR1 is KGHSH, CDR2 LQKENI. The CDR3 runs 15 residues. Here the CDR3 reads CASSPQHAGADTQYF. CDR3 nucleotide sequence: TGTGCCAGCTCACCACAGCACGCAGGGGCAGATACGCAGTATTTT. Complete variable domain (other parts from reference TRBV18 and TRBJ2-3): NAGVMQNPRHLVRRRGQEARLRCSPMKGHSHVYWYRQLPEEGLKFMVYLQKENIIDESGMPKERFSAEFPKEGPSILRIQQVVRGDSAAYFCASSPQHAGADTQYFGPGTRLTVL.

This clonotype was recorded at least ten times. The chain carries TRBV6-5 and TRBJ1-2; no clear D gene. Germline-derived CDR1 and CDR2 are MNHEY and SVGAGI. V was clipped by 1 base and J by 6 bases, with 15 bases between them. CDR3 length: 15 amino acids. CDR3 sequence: CASSYFPGSEDGYTF. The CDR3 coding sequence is TGTGCCAGCAGTTACTTTCCGGGCTCAGAGGATGGCTACACCTTC.

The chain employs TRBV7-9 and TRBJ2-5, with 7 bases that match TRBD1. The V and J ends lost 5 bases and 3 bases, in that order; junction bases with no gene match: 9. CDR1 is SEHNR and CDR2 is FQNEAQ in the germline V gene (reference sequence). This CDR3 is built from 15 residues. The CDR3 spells CASSRTIGTEETQYF. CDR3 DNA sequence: TGTGCCAGCAGCAGAACCATCGGGACAGAAGAGACCCAGTACTTC.

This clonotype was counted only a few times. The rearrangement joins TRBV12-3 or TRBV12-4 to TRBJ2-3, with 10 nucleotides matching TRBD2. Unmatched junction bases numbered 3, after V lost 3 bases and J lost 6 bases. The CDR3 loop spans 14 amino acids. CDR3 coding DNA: TGTGCCAGCAGTTTTGGGACTAGCGCTGATACGCAGTATTTT. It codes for CASSFGTSADTQYF.

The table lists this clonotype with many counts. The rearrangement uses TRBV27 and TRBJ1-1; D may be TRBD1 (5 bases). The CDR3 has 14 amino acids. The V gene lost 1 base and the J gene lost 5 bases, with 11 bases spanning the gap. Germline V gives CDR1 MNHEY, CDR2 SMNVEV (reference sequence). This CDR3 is CASSLYAGRTEAFF. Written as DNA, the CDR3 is TGTGCCAGCAGTTTATACGCAGGGAGAACTGAAGCTTTCTTT.

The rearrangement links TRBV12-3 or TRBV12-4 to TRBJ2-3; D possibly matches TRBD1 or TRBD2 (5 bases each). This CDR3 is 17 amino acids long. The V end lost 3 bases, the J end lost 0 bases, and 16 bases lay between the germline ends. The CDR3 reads CASSFTSRGPSTDTQYF. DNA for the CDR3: TGTGCCAGCAGTTTTACCTCGAGGGGACCCAGCACAGATACGCAGTATTTT.

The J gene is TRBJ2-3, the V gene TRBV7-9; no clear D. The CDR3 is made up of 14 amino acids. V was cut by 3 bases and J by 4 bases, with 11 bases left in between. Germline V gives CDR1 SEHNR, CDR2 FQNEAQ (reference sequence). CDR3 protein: CASSFVLIADTQYF. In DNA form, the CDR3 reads TGTGCCAGCAGCTTTGTCCTTATCGCAGATACGCAGTATTTT.

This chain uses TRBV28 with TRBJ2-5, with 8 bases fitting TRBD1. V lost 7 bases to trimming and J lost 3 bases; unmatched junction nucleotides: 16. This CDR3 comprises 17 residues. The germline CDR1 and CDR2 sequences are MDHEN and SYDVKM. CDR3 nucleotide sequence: TGTGCCAGCAATCTCCGCGTTGGACAGGGAGAAAAAGAGACCCAGTACTTC. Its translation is CASNLRVGQGEKETQYF.